The rows below give T cell receptor beta chains drawn from one sample of a study of shared clonotypes between healthy human individuals. Measured with immunoSEQ multiplex PCR; TCRdb has only the in-frame clones, and not every one. The table includes more than 450,000 clones, about four fifths detected once. Source material: PBMCs. The receptor set was obtained from a woman between 35 and 50 years old in good health. Some clones in this sample may be carry-over from other donors' samples. Each CDR3 is given with its conserved first and last residue. Each record gives: D gene, clone size, J gene, V gene, CDR3 protein, CDR3 DNA. The D gene is left open where the match is weak. Some rows have no size entry. The others give once, few or many, or a class for an expanded clone.

d_call: NA; clone_size: NA; j_call: TRBJ2-1; v_call: TRBV6-1; cdr3_aa: CASSGMPANEQFF; cdr3_nt: TGTGCCAGCAGTGGGATGCCAGCGAATGAGCAGTTCTTC
d_call: NA; clone_size: NA; j_call: TRBJ2-3; v_call: TRBV30; cdr3_aa: CAWKAPSTDTQYF; cdr3_nt: TGTGCCTGGAAGGCCCCTAGCACAGATACGCAGTATTTT
d_call: TRBD1; clone_size: NA; j_call: TRBJ2-7; v_call: TRBV7-2; cdr3_aa: CASSLVGGRLYEQYF; cdr3_nt: TGTGCCAGCAGCTTAGTAGGGGGCAGGTTGTACGAGCAGTACTTC
d_call: NA; clone_size: NA; j_call: TRBJ2-3; v_call: TRBV5-1; cdr3_aa: CASSLGGPSTDTQYF; cdr3_nt: TGCGCCAGCAGCTTGGGAGGGCCTAGCACAGATACGCAGTATTTT
d_call: NA; clone_size: NA; j_call: TRBJ1-4; v_call: TRBV5-4; cdr3_aa: CASSLAANEKLFF; cdr3_nt: TGTGCCAGCAGCTTGGCCGCAAATGAAAAACTGTTTTTT
d_call: NA; clone_size: NA; j_call: TRBJ2-2; v_call: TRBV30; cdr3_aa: CAWRDGPFTGELFF; cdr3_nt: TGTGCCTGGAGGGACGGACCGTTCACCGGGGAGCTGTTTTTT
d_call: NA; clone_size: NA; j_call: TRBJ2-7; v_call: TRBV19; cdr3_aa: CASSSSVSYEQYF; cdr3_nt: TGTGCCAGCTCTTCTAGCGTTAGCTACGAGCAGTACTTC
d_call: TRBD2; clone_size: NA; j_call: TRBJ2-1; v_call: TRBV4-2; cdr3_aa: CASSQGLAGGLNEQFF; cdr3_nt: TGTGCCAGCAGCCAGGGACTAGCGGGAGGGCTAAATGAGCAGTTCTTC
d_call: NA; clone_size: NA; j_call: TRBJ2-1; v_call: TRBV6-5; cdr3_aa: CASSPYNEQFF; cdr3_nt: TGTGCCAGCAGTCCATACAATGAGCAGTTCTTC
d_call: NA; clone_size: NA; j_call: TRBJ1-1; v_call: TRBV5-1; cdr3_aa: CASSLTSEVTEAFF; cdr3_nt: TGCGCCAGCAGCTTGACCAGCGAGGTCACTGAAGCTTTCTTT
d_call: NA; clone_size: NA; j_call: TRBJ1-3; v_call: TRBV2; cdr3_aa: CASRMGGSGNTIYF; cdr3_nt: TGTGCCAGCAGGATGGGGGGCTCGGGAAACACCATATATTTT
d_call: NA; clone_size: many; j_call: TRBJ1-2; v_call: TRBV5-4; cdr3_aa: CASSPRQSEGYTF; cdr3_nt: TGTGCCAGCAGCCCCCGACAGTCCGAGGGCTACACCTTC
d_call: NA; clone_size: NA; j_call: TRBJ2-7; v_call: TRBV2; cdr3_aa: CASSEGFYSYEQYF; cdr3_nt: TGTGCCAGCAGTGAAGGGTTTTACTCCTACGAGCAGTACTTC
d_call: NA; clone_size: once; j_call: TRBJ2-3; v_call: TRBV5-5; cdr3_aa: CASSLGGADTQYF; cdr3_nt: TGTGCCAGCAGCTTGGGTGGGGCGGATACGCAGTATTTT
d_call: NA; clone_size: NA; j_call: TRBJ2-5; v_call: TRBV7-2; cdr3_aa: CASSPGLSRETQYF; cdr3_nt: TGTGCCAGCAGCCCAGGACTATCTAGAGAGACCCAGTACTTC
d_call: NA; clone_size: many; j_call: TRBJ2-7; v_call: TRBV5-4; cdr3_aa: CASSFGGLGEQYF; cdr3_nt: TGTGCCAGCAGCTTTGGGGGGCTGGGCGAGCAGTACTTC
d_call: NA; clone_size: NA; j_call: TRBJ1-3; v_call: TRBV5-5; cdr3_aa: CASSLWGSAGNTIYF; cdr3_nt: TGTGCCAGCAGCTTATGGGGGTCGGCCGGAAACACCATATATTTT
d_call: NA; clone_size: NA; j_call: TRBJ1-1; v_call: TRBV28; cdr3_aa: CASTPGGSGRTEAFF; cdr3_nt: TGTGCCAGCACCCCCGGTGGGTCGGGAAGGACTGAAGCTTTCTTT
d_call: TRBD1; clone_size: NA; j_call: TRBJ1-4; v_call: TRBV10-2; cdr3_aa: CASKRGGTGQDEKLFF; cdr3_nt: TGCGCCAGCAAAAGAGGGGGGACGGGACAGGATGAAAAACTGTTTTTT